This TCR beta chain was retrieved from a study of cytomegalovirus exposure and HLA in healthy donors. General study points: Per a prior analysis, the majority of TCR beta V segments were productive roughly 90% or roughly 30% of the time. Reports indicate that TCR beta sequences accurately predicted the HLA-A and HLA-B alleles of most subjects. Fewer N-insertions than the roughly 670-donor mean were reportedly shown by an Asian-associated ancestry cluster in a later analysis.

Details on this clone: Its antigen is undetermined.

V shed 2 bases and J shed 2 bases, with 11 bases lying between them. Germline values: CDR1 SGHAT, CDR2 FQNNGV. This CDR3 contains 15 residues. The primer mix had 60 Vbeta and 13 Jbeta primers. Only in-frame clones appear in the TCRdb table, and some are missing; sequencing was by immunoSEQ multiplex PCR. The sample has about 100,000 clones; roughly 84% are singletons. Material for sequencing was PBMCs. This chain connects TRBV11-2 to TRBJ2-3, with a tentative D call TRBD2 (6 bases). The clonotype was recovered from a woman aged 18-29 years in good health and CMV-seronegative. The CDR3 DNA reads as TGTGCCAGCAGCTTAAATGGACTATACACAGATACGCAGTATTTT. Translation: CASSLNGLYTDTQYF. The full variable domain, rest sourced from reference TRBV11-2 and TRBJ2-3, is EAGVAQSPRYKIIEKRQSVAFWCNPISGHATLYWYQQILGQGPKLLIQFQNNGVVDDSQLPKDRFSAERLKGVDSTLKIQPAKLEDSAVYLCASSLNGLYTDTQYFGPGTRLTVL.